A selection of T cell receptor beta chains follows, all from one sample in a study of T cell repertoires in cytomegalovirus infection. A single record per CDR3 protein comes from TCRdb applying MiXCR to the reads. Seen here are about 920,000 distinct CDR3 sequences, approximately 30% observed once, and the top ten hold over 10%. No cognate antigen is known for these TCRs. The source material was cultured CD8+ T cells from PBMCs, sampled from culture after CMV antigen stimulation. The receptors shown here come from a human donor in good health (CMV status not recorded). Some clones in this sample may be carry-over from other donors' samples. The CDR3 runs from the conserved cysteine through the conserved F or W. D genes are given only for firm matches. For some rows the clone size is stated as once, few or many, or as a class when expanded; others skip it.

J gene,clone size,V gene,D gene,CDR3 protein,CDR3 DNA
TRBJ2-3,-,TRBV2,TRBD1,CASSEAGRTGHHTQYF,TGTGCCAGCAGTGAAGCAGGGAGGACAGGGCACCATACGCAGTATTTT
TRBJ2-7,-,TRBV3-1,TRBD2,CASSQDGGVRASGGYEQYF,TGTGCCAGCAGCCAAGACGGTGGGGTCAGGGCTAGCGGGGGCTACGAGCAGTACTTC
TRBJ2-7,-,TRBV2,-,CASSEANRVQYF,TGTGCCAGCAGTGAAGCGAATAGGGTACAGTACTTC
TRBJ1-1,-,TRBV7-9,-,CASSPPGHSNTEAFF,TGTGCCAGCAGCCCTCCGGGACACTCGAACACTGAAGCTTTCTTT
TRBJ2-3,few,TRBV7-6,-,CASSLEGQSTDTQYF,TGTGCCAGCAGCTTAGAGGGACAAAGCACAGATACGCAGTATTTT
TRBJ1-6,-,TRBV13,-,CASSLAPSIDSPLHF,TGTGCCAGCAGCTTAGCTCCTTCGATTGATTCACCCCTCCACTTT
TRBJ2-1,few,TRBV7-9,TRBD2,CASSLASGALFF,TGTGCCAGCAGCTTAGCTAGCGGGGCCCTTTTCTTC
TRBJ2-2,once,TRBV12-3/TRBV12-4,TRBD2,CASSFSSGGLTGELFF,TGTGCCAGCAGTTTTTCTAGCGGGGGGCTCACCGGGGAGCTGTTTTTT
TRBJ1-5,many,TRBV6-1,-,CASSGSYSNQPQHF,TGTGCCAGCAGTGGAAGTTATAGCAATCAGCCCCAGCATTTT
TRBJ2-5,-,TRBV12-3/TRBV12-4,-,CASSLSRAEETQYF,TGTGCCAGCAGTTTATCTCGGGCAGAAGAGACCCAGTACTTC
TRBJ1-1,few,TRBV4-3,-,CASSQESYTEAFF,TGCGCCAGCAGCCAAGAGTCCTACACTGAAGCTTTCTTT
TRBJ2-1,-,TRBV7-9,-,CASSLAAGPFTDNEQFF,TGTGCCAGCAGCTTAGCGGCGGGGCCCTTCACTGACAATGAGCAGTTCTTC
TRBJ2-1,-,TRBV2,TRBD1,CARQRQGSRIGHNEQFF,TGTGCCAGACAGAGACAGGGGAGCAGAATTGGGCACAATGAGCAGTTCTTC
TRBJ1-2,-,TRBV4-3,TRBD1,CASSWDRGTARGYTF,TGCGCCAGCAGCTGGGATCGTGGGACAGCACGGGGCTACACCTTC
TRBJ2-7,-,TRBV5-4,-,CASSSTGYPSYEQYF,TGTGCCAGCAGCTCTACAGGTTATCCTTCCTACGAGCAGTACTTC
TRBJ2-3,-,TRBV15,-,CATSRVGNTDTQYF,TGTGCCACCAGCAGAGTAGGGAACACAGATACGCAGTATTTT
TRBJ2-1,few,TRBV6-5,TRBD2,CASSYSESGDNEQFF,TGTGCCAGCAGTTACTCGGAAAGCGGGGACAATGAGCAGTTCTTC
TRBJ2-3,-,TRBV7-9,-,CASSETETSTDTQYF,TGTGCCAGCAGCGAGACAGAAACTAGCACAGATACGCAGTATTTT
TRBJ1-1,-,TRBV4-2,TRBD1,CASSQDLLDRDTEAFF,TGTGCCAGCAGCCAAGACCTTTTGGACAGGGACACTGAAGCTTTCTTT
TRBJ2-2,few,TRBV7-8,TRBD2,CASSPTSGGAGAGELFF,TGTGCCAGCAGCCCGACTAGCGGGGGGGCCGGCGCCGGGGAGCTGTTTTTT
TRBJ1-1,-,TRBV3-1,-,CASSQEGHLSREAFF,TGTGCCAGCAGCCAAGAGGGACACCTCTCGAGGGAAGCTTTCTTT
TRBJ1-2,-,TRBV6-6,TRBD1,CASTPGQGSGYTF,TGTGCCAGCACTCCGGGACAGGGATCGGGCTACACCTTC
TRBJ1-1,-,TRBV19,-,CASSSPRGWGTEAFF,TGTGCCAGTAGTTCCCCCCGGGGTTGGGGCACTGAAGCTTTCTTT
TRBJ1-4,few,TRBV7-9,TRBD1,CASSGRTGGEKLFF,TGTGCCAGCAGCGGCAGGACAGGAGGTGAAAAACTGTTTTTT
TRBJ2-1,few,TRBV5-6,TRBD1,CASSEGQFPSSYNEQFF,TGTGCCAGCAGCGAGGGACAGTTCCCGAGTTCCTACAATGAGCAGTTCTTC
TRBJ2-3,few,TRBV7-9,-,CASSLAPAGLFTDTQYF,TGTGCCAGCAGCTTAGCGCCCGCAGGGCTTTTCACAGATACGCAGTATTTT
TRBJ1-2,few,TRBV4-2,-,CASSQESGYGYTF,TGTGCCAGCAGCCAAGAGTCTGGCTATGGCTACACCTTC
TRBJ2-3,few,TRBV12-3/TRBV12-4,TRBD1,CASSFSYPGQILSTDTQYF,TGTGCCAGCAGTTTCTCCTATCCGGGACAGATTTTGAGCACAGATACGCAGTATTTT
TRBJ2-7,few,TRBV10-1,TRBD1,CASSLGQGSEYEQYF,TGCGCCAGCAGTCTCGGACAGGGGAGTGAGTACGAGCAGTACTTC
TRBJ2-1,-,TRBV20-1,-,CSARDPGQYNEQFF,TGCAGTGCTAGAGATCCAGGCCAATACAATGAGCAGTTCTTC
TRBJ2-5,-,TRBV5-1,-,CASSSGTREETQYF,TGCGCCAGCAGCTCGGGGACTCGTGAAGAGACCCAGTACTTC
TRBJ2-7,-,TRBV20-1,TRBD1,CSARGGTGSSYEQYF,TGCAGTGCTAGGGGCGGGACAGGATCATCCTACGAGCAGTACTTC
TRBJ2-3,-,TRBV11-3,TRBD2,CASSPGSGGAEGTDTQYF,TGTGCCAGCAGCCCCGGAAGCGGGGGGGCTGAAGGCACAGATACGCAGTATTTT
TRBJ2-2,few,TRBV27,TRBD2,CASSPIAGRNTGELFF,TGTGCCAGCAGTCCAATAGCGGGGAGGAACACCGGGGAGCTGTTTTTT
TRBJ1-2,-,TRBV27,-,CASSSPSEGYTF,TGTGCCAGCAGCTCCCCTAGCGAGGGCTACACCTTC
TRBJ1-1,-,TRBV2,-,CATQVEGVVFDMNTEAFF,TGTGCCACGCAGGTGGAGGGGGTAGTTTTTGACATGAACACTGAAGCTTTCTTT
TRBJ1-1,few,TRBV7-9,-,CASSLGNWITTVEAFF,TGTGCCAGCAGCTTAGGAAATTGGATCACAACAGTCGAAGCTTTCTTT
TRBJ1-4,-,TRBV9,-,CASSEGNDEKLFF,TGTGCCAGCAGCGAGGGAAATGATGAAAAACTGTTTTTT
TRBJ1-2,few,TRBV19,-,CASTEGGGYTF,TGTGCCAGTACAGAAGGCGGCGGCTACACCTTC
TRBJ2-1,few,TRBV6-2/TRBV6-3,TRBD2,CASSFRTSGTYNEQFF,TGTGCCAGCAGTTTCCGGACTAGCGGCACCTACAATGAGCAGTTCTTC